Included here is one T cell receptor (beta chain) sequence, with context. Germline trimming cut 4 bases from V and 4 bases from J; bases unmatched to any gene: 2. Germline V gene lookup returns CDR1 MNHEY and CDR2 SVGAGI. This CDR3 contains 13 residues. The sample belongs to a study of blood T cell repertoires in COVID-19. Study-level information: The study drew acute and convalescent COVID-19 samples from the United States, Italy and Spain. Nucleic acid was either cDNA or gDNA, and it came from T cells, B-cell-depleted T cells, or PBMCs.

Authors' data handling: Researchers report that nucleated cell counts were estimated from reference gene primer amplification. Clones were sequenced by immunoSEQ multiplex PCR, and TCRdb holds only the in-frame ones, with some missing. The V and J calls and clone size are taken from that table; D and trimming were inferred from the DNA. The data hold more than 40,000 clones, with 65% to 85% observed a single time. This chain uses TRBV6-5 with TRBJ2-3; 7 bases fit TRBD1. The specimen was peripheral blood. The origin of this receptor is a man aged 45 to 65 with acute or convalescent COVID-19. CDR3 DNA: TGTGCCAGCAGTTTAGACAGGGCAGATACGCAGTATTTT. Translating gives CASSLDRADTQYF.